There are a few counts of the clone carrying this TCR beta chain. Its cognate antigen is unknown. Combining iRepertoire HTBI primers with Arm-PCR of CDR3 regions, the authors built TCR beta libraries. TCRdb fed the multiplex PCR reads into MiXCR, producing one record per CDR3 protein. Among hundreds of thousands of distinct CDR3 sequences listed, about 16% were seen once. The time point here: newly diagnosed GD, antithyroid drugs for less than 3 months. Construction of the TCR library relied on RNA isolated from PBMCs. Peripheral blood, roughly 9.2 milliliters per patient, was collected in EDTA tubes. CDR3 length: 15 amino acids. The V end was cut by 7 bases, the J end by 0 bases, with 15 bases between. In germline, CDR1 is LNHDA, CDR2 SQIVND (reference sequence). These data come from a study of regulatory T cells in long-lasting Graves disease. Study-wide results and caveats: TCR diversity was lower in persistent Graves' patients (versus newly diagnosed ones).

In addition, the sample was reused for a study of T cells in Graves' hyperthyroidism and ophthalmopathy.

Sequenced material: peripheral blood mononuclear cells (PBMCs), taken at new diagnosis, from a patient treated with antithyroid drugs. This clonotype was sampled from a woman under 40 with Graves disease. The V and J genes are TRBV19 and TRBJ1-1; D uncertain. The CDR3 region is CASTDGRRVNTEAFF. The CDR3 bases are TGTGCCAGTACCGATGGGAGGAGGGTGAACACTGAAGCTTTCTTT.